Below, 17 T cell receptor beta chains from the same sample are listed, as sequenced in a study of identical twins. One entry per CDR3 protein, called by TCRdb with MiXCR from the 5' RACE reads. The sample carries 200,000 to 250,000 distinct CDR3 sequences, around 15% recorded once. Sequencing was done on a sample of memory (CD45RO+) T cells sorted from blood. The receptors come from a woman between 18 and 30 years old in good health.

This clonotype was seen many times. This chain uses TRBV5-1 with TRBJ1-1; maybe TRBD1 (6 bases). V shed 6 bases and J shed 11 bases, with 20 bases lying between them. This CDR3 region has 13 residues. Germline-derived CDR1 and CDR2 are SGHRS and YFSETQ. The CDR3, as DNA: TGCGCCAGCACCTACGAGGGGGGGCTGCGCGCTTTCTTT. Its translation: CASTYEGGLRAFF.

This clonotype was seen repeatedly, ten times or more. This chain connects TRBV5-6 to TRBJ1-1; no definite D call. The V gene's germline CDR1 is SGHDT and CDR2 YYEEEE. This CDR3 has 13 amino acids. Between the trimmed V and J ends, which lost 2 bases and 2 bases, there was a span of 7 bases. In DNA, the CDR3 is TGTGCCAGCAGCTTTAGGCCTAACACTGAAGCTTTCTTT. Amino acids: CASSFRPNTEAFF.

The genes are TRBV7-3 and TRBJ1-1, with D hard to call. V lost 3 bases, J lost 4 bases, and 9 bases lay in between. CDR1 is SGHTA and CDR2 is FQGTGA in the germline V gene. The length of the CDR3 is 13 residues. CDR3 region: CASSFGVGTEAFF. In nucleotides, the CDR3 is TGTGCCAGCAGCTTCGGGGTGGGCACTGAAGCTTTCTTT.

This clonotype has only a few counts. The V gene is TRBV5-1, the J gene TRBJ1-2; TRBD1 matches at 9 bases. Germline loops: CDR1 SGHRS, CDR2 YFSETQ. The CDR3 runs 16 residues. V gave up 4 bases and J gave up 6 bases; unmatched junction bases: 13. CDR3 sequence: CASSPILSGQGNGYTF. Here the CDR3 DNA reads TGCGCCAGCAGCCCTATACTGTCGGGACAGGGAAATGGCTACACCTTC.

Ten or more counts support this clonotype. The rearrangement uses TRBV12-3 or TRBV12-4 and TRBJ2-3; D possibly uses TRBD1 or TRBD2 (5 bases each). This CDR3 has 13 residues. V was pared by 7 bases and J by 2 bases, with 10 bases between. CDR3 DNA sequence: TGTGCCAGCAAGGGGCGGGTCACAGATACGCAGTATTTT. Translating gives CASKGRVTDTQYF.

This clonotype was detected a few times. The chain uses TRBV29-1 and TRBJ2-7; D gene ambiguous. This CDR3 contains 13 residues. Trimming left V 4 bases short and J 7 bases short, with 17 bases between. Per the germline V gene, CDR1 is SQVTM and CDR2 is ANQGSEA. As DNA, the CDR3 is TGCAGCGTTGGGCCAGGTGCGGCTGATGAGCAGTACTTC. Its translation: CSVGPGAADEQYF.

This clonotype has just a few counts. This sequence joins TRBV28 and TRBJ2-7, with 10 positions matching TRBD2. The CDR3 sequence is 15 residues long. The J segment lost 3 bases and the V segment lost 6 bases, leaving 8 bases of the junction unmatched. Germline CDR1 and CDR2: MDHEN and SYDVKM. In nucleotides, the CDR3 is TGTGCCAGCAGATACCAGCGGGAGGGCCTCTACGAGCAGTACTTC. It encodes CASRYQREGLYEQYF.

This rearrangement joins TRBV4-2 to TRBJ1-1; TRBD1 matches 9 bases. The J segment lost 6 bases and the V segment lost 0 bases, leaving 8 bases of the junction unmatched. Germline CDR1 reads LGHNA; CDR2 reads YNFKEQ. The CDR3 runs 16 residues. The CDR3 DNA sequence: TGTGCCAGCAGCCAAGAGGGGGACAGGGATTTGGCTGAAGCTTTCTTT. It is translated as CASSQEGDRDLAEAFF.

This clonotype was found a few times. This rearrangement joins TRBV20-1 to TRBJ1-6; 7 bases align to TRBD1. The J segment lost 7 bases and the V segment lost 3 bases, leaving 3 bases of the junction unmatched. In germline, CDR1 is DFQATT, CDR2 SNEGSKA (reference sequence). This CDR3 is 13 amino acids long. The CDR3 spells CSASAQGNSPLHF. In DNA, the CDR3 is TGCAGTGCTAGTGCACAGGGGAATTCACCCCTCCACTTT.

The chain's CDR3 is CSASGINEQFF. Here the CDR3 DNA reads TGCAGTGCTAGTGGAATAAATGAGCAGTTCTTC. This chain uses TRBV20-1 with TRBJ2-1; no clear D gene. The germline V and J ends were trimmed by 3 bases and 7 bases, with 7 bases remaining between them. The CDR3 is made up of 11 amino acids. The germline gives CDR1 DFQATT, CDR2 SNEGSKA (reference sequence).

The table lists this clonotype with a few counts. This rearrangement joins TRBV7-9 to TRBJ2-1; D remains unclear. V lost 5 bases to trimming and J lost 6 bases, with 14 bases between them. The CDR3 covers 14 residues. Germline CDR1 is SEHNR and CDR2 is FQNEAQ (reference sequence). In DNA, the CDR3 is TGTGCCAGCAGCCACGGACGAGCAACCAATGAGCAGTTCTTC. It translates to CASSHGRATNEQFF.

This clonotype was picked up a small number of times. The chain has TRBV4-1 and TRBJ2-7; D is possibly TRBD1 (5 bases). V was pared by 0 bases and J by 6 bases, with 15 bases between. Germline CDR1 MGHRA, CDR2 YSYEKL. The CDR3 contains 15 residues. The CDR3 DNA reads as TGCGCCAGCAGCCAAGATCCCGATGCAAGGGGCGAGCAGTACTTC. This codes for CASSQDPDARGEQYF.

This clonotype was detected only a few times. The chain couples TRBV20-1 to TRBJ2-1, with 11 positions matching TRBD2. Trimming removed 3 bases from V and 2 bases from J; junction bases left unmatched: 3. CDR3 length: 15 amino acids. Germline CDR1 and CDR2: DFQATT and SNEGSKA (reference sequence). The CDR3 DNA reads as TGCAGTGCTAGCGTAGCGGGAGGGGCCTACAATGAGCAGTTCTTC. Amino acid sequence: CSASVAGGAYNEQFF.

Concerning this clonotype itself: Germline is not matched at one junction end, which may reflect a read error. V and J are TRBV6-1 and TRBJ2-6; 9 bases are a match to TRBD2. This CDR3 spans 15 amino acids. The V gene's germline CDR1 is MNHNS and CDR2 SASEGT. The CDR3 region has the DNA TGTGCCAGCAGCGAAGCGGGAGGTGGGGCCAACGTCCTGACTTTC. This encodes CASSEAGGGANVLTF.

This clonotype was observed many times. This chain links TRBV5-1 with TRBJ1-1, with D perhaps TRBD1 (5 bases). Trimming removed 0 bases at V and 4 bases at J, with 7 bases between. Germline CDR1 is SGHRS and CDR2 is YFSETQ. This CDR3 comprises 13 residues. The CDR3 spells CASSLAGATEAFF. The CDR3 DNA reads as TGCGCCAGCAGCTTGGCCGGGGCCACTGAAGCTTTCTTT.

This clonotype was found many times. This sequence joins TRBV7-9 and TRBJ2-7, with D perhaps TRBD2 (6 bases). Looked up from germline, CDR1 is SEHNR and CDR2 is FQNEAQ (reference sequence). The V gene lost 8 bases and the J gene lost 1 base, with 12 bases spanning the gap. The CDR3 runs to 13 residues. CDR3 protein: CASAGGRSYEQYF. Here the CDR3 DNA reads TGTGCCAGCGCCGGGGGTAGATCCTACGAGCAGTACTTC. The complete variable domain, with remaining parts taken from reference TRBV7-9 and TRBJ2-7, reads DTGVSQNPRHKITKRGQNVTFRCDPISEHNRLYWYRQTLGQGPEFLTYFQNEAQLEKSRLLSDRFSAERPKGSFSTLEIQRTEQGDSAMYLCASAGGRSYEQYFGPGTRLTVT.

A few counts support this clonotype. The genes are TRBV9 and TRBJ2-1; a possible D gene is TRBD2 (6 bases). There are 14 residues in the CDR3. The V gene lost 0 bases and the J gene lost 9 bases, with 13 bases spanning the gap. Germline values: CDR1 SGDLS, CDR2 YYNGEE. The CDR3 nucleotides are TGTGCCAGCAGCGTAGCACCCCTGGGGGGTGAGCAGTTCTTC. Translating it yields CASSVAPLGGEQFF.